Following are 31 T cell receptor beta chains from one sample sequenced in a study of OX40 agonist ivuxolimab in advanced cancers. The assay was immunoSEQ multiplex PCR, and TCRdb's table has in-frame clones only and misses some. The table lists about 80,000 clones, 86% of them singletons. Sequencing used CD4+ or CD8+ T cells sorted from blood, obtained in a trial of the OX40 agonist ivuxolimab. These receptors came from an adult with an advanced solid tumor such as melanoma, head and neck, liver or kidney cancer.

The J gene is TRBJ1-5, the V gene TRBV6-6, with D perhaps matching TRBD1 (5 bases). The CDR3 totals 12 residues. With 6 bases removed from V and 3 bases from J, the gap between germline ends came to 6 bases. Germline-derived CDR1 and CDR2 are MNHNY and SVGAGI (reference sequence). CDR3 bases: TGTGCCAGCAGGGACAACAATCAGCCCCAGCATTTT. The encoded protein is CASRDNNQPQHF.

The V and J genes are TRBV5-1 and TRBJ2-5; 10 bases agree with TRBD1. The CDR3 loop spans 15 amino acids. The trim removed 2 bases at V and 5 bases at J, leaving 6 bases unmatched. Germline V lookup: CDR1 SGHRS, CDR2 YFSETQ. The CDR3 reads CASSFLPGQGETQYF. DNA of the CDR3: TGCGCCAGCAGCTTCCTCCCGGGACAGGGGGAGACCCAGTACTTC. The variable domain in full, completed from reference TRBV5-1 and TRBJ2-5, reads KAGVTQTPRYLIKTRGQQVTLSCSPISGHRSVSWYQQTPGQGLQFLFEYFSETQRNKGNFPGRFSGRQFSNSRSEMNVSTLELGDSALYLCASSFLPGQGETQYFGPGTRLLVL.

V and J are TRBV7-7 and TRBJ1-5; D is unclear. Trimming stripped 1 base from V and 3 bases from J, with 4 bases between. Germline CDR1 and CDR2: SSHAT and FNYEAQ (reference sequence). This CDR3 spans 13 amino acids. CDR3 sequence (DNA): TGTGCCAGCAGCTTAGATTCCAATCAGCCCCAGCATTTT. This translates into CASSLDSNQPQHF.

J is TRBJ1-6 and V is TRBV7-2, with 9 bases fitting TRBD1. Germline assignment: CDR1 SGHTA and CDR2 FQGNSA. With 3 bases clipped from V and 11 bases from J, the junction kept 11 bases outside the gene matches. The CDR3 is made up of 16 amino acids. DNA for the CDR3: TGTGCCAGCAGCTTCAACAGGGGACAGGGTAGGACACCCCTCCACTTT. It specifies CASSFNRGQGRTPLHF. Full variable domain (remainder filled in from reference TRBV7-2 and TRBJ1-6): GAGVSQSPSNKVTEKGKDVELRCDPISGHTALYWYRQSLGQGLEFLIYFQGNSAPDKSGLPSDRFSAERTGGSVSTLTIQRTQQEDSAVYLCASSFNRGQGRTPLHFGNGTRLTVT.

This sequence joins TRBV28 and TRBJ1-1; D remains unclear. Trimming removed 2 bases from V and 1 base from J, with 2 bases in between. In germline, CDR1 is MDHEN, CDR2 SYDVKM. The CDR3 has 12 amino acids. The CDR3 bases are TGTGCCAGCAGTTTAGAGAACACTGAAGCTTTCTTT. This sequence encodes CASSLENTEAFF.

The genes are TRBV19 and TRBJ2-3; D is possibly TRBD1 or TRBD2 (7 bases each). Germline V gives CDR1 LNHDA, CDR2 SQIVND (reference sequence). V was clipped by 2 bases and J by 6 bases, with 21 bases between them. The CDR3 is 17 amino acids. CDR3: CASSIQRQGSGYDTQYF. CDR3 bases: TGTGCCAGTAGTATACAACGACAGGGTAGCGGGTATGATACGCAGTATTTT.

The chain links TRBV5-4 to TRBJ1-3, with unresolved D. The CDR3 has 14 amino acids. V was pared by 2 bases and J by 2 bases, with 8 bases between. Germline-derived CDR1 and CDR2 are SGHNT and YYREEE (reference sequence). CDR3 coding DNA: TGTGCCAGCAGCTTAGATAGAACTGGAAACACCATATATTTT. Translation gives CASSLDRTGNTIYF.

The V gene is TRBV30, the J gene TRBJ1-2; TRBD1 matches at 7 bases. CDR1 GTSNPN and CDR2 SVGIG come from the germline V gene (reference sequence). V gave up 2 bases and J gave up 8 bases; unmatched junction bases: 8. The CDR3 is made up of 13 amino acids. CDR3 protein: CAWSQGQRTGYTF. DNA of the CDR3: TGTGCCTGGAGTCAGGGACAGAGGACAGGCTACACCTTC.

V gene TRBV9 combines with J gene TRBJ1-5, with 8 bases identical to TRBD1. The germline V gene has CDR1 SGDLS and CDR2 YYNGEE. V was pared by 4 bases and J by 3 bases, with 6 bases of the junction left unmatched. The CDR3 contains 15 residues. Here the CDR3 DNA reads TGTGCCAGCAGCCCGACGACAGGGGACAATCAGCCCCAGCATTTT. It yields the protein CASSPTTGDNQPQHF.

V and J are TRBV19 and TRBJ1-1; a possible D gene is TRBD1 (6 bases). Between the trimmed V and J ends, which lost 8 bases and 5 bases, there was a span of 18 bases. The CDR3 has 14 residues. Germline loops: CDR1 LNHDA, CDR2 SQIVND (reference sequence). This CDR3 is CASSKTGLSTEAFF. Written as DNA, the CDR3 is TGTGCCAGTTCTAAAACAGGGTTGAGTACTGAAGCTTTCTTT. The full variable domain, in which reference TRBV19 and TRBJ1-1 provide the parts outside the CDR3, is DGGITQSPKYLFRKEGQNVTLSCEQNLNHDAMYWYRQDPGQGLRLIYYSQIVNDFQKGDIAEGYSVSREKKESFPLTVTSAQKNPTAFYLCASSKTGLSTEAFFGQGTRLTVV.

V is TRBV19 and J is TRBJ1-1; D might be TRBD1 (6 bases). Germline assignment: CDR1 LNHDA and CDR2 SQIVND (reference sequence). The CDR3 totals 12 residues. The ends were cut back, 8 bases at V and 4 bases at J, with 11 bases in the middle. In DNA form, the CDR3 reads TGTGCCAGTGGGGGCCGGGGCACTGAAGCTTTCTTT. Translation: CASGGRGTEAFF. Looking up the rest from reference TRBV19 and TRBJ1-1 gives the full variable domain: DGGITQSPKYLFRKEGQNVTLSCEQNLNHDAMYWYRQDPGQGLRLIYYSQIVNDFQKGDIAEGYSVSREKKESFPLTVTSAQKNPTAFYLCASGGRGTEAFFGQGTRLTVV.

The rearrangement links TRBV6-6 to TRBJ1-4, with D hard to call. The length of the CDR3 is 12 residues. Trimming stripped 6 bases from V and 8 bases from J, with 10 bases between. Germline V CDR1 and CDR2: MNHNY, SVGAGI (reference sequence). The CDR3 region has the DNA TGTGCCAGCAGCCGTGGGGAAGAAAAACTGTTTTTT. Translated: CASSRGEEKLFF.

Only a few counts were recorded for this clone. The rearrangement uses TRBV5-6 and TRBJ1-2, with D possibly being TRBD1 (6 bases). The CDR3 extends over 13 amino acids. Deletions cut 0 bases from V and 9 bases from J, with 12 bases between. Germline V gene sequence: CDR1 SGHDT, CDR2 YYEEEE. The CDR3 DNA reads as TGTGCCAGCAGCTTGGACAGGGCGAGGAGCTACACCTTC. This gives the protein CASSLDRARSYTF. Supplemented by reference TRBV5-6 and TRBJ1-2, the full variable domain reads DAGVTQSPTHLIKTRGQQVTLRCSPKSGHDTVSWYQQALGQGPQFIFQYYEEEERQRGNFPDRFSGHQFPNYSSELNVNALLLGDSALYLCASSLDRARSYTFGSGTRLTVV.

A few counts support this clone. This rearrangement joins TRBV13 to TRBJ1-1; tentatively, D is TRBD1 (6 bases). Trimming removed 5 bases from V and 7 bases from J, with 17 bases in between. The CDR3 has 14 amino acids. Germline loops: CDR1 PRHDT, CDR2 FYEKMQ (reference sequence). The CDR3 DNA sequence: TGTGCCAGCAGCGCCGACAGGCGGGCTCATGAAGCTTTCTTT. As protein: CASSADRRAHEAFF.

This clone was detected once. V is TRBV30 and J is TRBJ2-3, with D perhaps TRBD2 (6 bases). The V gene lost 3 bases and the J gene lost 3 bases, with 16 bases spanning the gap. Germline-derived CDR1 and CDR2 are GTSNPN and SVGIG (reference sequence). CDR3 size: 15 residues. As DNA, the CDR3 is TGTGCCTGGAGCCTCGGGGGAATGGGAACAGATACGCAGTATTTT. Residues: CAWSLGGMGTDTQYF.

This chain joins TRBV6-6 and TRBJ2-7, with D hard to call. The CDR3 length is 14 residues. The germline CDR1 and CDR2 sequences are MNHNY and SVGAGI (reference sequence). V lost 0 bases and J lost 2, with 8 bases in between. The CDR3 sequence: CASSYSWAPYEQYF. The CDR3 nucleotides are TGTGCCAGCAGTTACTCATGGGCCCCCTACGAGCAGTACTTC.

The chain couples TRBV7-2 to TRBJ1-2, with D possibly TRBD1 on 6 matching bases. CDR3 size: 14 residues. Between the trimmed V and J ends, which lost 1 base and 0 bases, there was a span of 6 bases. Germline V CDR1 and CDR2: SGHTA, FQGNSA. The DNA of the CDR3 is TGTGCCAGCAGCTTAGGGACAGCTAACTATGGCTACACCTTC. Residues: CASSLGTANYGYTF.

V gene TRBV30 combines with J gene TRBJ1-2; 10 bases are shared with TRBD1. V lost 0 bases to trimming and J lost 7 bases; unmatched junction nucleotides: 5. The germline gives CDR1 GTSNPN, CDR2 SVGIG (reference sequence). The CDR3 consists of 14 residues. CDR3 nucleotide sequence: TGTGCCTGGAGTGTGACAGGGGGCTCTGGTGGCTACACCTTC. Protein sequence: CAWSVTGGSGGYTF.

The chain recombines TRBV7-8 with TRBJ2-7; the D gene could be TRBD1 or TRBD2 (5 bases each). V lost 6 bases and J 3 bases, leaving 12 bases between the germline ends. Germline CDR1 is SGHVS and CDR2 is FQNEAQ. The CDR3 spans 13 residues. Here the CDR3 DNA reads TGTGCCAGCAGTCGGGACGGTTACTACGAGCAGTACTTC. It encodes CASSRDGYYEQYF.

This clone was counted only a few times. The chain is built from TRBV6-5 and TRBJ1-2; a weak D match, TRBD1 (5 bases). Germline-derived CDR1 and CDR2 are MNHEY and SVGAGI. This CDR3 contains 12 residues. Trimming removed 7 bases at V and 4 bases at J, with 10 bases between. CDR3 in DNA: TGTGCCAGCAAAGGGACGAGCTATGGCTACACCTTC. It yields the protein CASKGTSYGYTF.

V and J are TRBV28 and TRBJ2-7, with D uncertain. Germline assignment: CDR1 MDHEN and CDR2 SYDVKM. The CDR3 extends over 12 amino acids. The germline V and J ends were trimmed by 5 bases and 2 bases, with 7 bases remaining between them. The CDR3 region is CASSKFPYEQYF. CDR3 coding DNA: TGTGCCAGCAGTAAGTTCCCCTACGAGCAGTACTTC.

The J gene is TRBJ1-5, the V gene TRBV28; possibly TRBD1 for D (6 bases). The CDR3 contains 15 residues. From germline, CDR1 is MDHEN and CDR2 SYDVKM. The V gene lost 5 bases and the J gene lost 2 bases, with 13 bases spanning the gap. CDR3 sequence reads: CASSAGGQRNQPQHF. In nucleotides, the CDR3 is TGTGCCAGCAGTGCGGGCGGACAGCGCAATCAGCCCCAGCATTTT.

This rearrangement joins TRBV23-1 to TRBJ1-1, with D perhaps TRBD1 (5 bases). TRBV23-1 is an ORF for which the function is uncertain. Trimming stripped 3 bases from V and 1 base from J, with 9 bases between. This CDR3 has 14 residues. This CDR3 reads CASSHQGGNTEAFF. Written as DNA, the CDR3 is TGCGCCAGCAGTCACCAGGGCGGGAACACTGAAGCTTTCTTT.

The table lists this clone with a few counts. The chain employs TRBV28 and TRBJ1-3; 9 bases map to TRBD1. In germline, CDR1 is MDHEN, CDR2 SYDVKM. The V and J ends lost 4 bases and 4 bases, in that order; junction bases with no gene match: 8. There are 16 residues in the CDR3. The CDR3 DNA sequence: TGTGCCAGCAGTTCGACCGGGACAGGGTACGGAAACACCATATATTTT. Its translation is CASSSTGTGYGNTIYF.

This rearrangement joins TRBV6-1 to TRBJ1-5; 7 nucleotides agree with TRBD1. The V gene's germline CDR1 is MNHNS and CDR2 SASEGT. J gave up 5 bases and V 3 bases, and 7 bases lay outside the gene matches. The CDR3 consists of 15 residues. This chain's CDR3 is CASSDSFGQDQPQHF. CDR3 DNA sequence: TGTGCCAGCAGTGATTCCTTTGGACAGGATCAGCCCCAGCATTTT.

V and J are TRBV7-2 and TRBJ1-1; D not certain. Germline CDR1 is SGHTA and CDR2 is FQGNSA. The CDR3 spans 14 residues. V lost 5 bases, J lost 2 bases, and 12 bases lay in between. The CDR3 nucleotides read TGTGCCAGCAGCCCGGGAAGGGCCAACACTGAAGCTTTCTTT. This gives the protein CASSPGRANTEAFF.

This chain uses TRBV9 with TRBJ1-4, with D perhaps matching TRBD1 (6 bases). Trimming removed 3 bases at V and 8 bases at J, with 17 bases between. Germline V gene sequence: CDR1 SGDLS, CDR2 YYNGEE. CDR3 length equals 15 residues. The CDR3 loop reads CASSALGGAGEKLFF. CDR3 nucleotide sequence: TGTGCCAGCAGCGCCCTCGGGGGCGCGGGGGAAAAACTGTTTTTT.

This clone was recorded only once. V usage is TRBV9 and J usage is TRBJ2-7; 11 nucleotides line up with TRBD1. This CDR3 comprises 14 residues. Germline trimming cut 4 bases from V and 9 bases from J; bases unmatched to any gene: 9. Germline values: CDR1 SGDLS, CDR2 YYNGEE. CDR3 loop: CASSRNSGQGAQYF. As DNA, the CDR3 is TGTGCCAGCAGCCGGAACTCCGGACAGGGGGCGCAGTACTTC.

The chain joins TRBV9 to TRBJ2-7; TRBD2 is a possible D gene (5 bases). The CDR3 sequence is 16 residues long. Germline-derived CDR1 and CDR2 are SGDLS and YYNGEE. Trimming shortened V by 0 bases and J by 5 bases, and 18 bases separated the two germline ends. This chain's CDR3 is CASSVEDFRKGNEQYF. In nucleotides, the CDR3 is TGTGCCAGCAGCGTAGAGGACTTTCGGAAAGGGAACGAGCAGTACTTC.

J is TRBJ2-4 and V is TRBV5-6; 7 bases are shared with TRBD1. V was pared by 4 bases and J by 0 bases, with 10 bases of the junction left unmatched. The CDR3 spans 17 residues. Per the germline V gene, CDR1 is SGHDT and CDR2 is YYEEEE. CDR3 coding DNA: TGTGCCAGCAGCCGGGTGACAGGGATTTTAGCCAAAAACATTCAGTACTTC. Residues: CASSRVTGILAKNIQYF.

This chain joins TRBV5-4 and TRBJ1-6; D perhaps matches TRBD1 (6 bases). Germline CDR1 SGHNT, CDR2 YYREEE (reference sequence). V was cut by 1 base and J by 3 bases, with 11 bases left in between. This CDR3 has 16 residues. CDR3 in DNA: TGTGCCAGCAGCTTGCAAGGGGGGTTCTATAATTCACCCCTCCACTTT. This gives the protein CASSLQGGFYNSPLHF.